This T cell receptor beta chain appears in the sequencing data of a study of post-analysis software for immune sequencing data. Study-wide results and limits: Controls had lower frequencies than patients of five TRBV segments, which included TRBV5-6, TRBV5-1 and TRBV20-1. Significantly decreased normalized Chao1 diversity was recorded for multiple sclerosis patients relative to controls.

This clonotype turned up a few times. Antigen: not known. The ends lost 1 base at V and 4 bases at J; junction bases unmatched: 5. Germline V gene sequence: CDR1 SQVTM, CDR2 ANQGSEA. The CDR3 runs 14 residues. Prepared TCR beta cDNA libraries contained unique molecular identifiers. One entry per CDR3 protein results from TCRdb running MiXCR on the PCR reads. Among about 540,000 distinct CDR3 sequences, around 36% were seen once, and the ten largest hold around 6%. The chain combines TRBV29-1 with TRBJ2-5; 8 bases line up with TRBD1. Sequencing was performed on blood. The sequence was collected from a girl aged 2 to 17 with multiple sclerosis. CDR3: CSVEGVQGGETQYF. CDR3 DNA: TGCAGCGTTGAAGGAGTACAGGGGGGAGAGACCCAGTACTTC.